Sequencing of this T cell receptor beta chain was carried out in a study of PD-L1 blockade in urothelial cancer. Study-level background: Blood analysis was done at 3 weeks (second dose) and 6 weeks after treatment began. Blood samples had a median of 141,255 T cells, roughly 84,000 unique TCRs, and clonality 0.080.

Germline assignment: CDR1 SGHRS and CDR2 YFSETQ. Trimming pared 0 bases from V and 1 base from J, leaving 18 bases between. The CDR3 has 18 amino acids. Clones were read by immunoSEQ multiplex PCR, and TCRdb kept only the in-frame ones, dropping some. The sample holds about 76,000 clones, roughly nine tenths seen once. Described time point: pretreatment peripheral blood. The sequencing here drew on PBMCs, taken around atezolizumab (anti-PD-L1) treatment. The gene calls are TRBV5-1 and TRBJ2-3, with D maybe TRBD1 (5 bases). This receptor was obtained from an older man with urothelial cancer. CDR3 nucleotides: TGCGCCAGCAGCTTGGAAGGGGTCCGGTGGTCGGGCACAGATACGCAGTATTTT. Its protein is CASSLEGVRWSGTDTQYF.